A selection of T cell receptor beta chains follows, all from one sample in a study of T cells in Graves' hyperthyroidism and ophthalmopathy. TCRdb fed the multiplex PCR reads into MiXCR, producing one record per CDR3 protein. This table has a few hundred thousand distinct CDR3 sequences, under 60% appearing once. Sequenced: peripheral blood or thyroid tissue (not recorded which). The origin of the receptors is a young woman with Graves' hyperthyroidism. CDR3s include the opening cysteine and the closing phenylalanine or tryptophan. A D gene is named only where the DNA matches it firmly. The listing skips clone size in some rows; elsewhere it reads once, few, many or a size class.

j_gene | v_gene | len | d_gene | abundance | CDR3nt | CDR3aa
TRBJ2-5 | TRBV25-1 | 13 | . | many | TGTGCCAGCAGGATTCAGGGGCAAGAGACCCAGTACTTC | CASRIQGQETQYF
TRBJ2-5 | TRBV12-3/TRBV12-4 | 13 | TRBD1 | many | TGTGCCAGCAGACTACAGGGGCAAGAGACCCAGTACTTC | CASRLQGQETQYF
TRBJ2-7 | TRBV7-9 | 15 | TRBD1 | once | TGTGCCAGCAGCTTAGAGGGGGCAGGCTACTACGAGCAGTACTTC | CASSLEGAGYYEQYF
TRBJ1-5 | TRBV5-8 | 14 | . | . | TGTGCCAGCAGCACCCGGGTGCTCAATCAGCCCCAGCATTTT | CASSTRVLNQPQHF
TRBJ2-7 | TRBV3-1 | 13 | TRBD2 | many | TGTGCCAGCAGCCGAGGGAGGGCCTACGAGCAGTACTTC | CASSRGRAYEQYF
TRBJ1-1 | TRBV30 | 13 | . | few | TGTGCCTGGAGTGTACAAGTGAACACTGAAGCTTTCTTT | CAWSVQVNTEAFF
TRBJ2-7 | TRBV6-5 | 16 | TRBD2 | few | TGTGCCAGCAGTGAACGGCTAGCGGGAGCCTCCTACGAGCAGTACTTC | CASSERLAGASYEQYF
TRBJ1-2 | TRBV20-1 | 11 | . | few | TGCAGTGCTAGGGGCTCTGGGGGCTACACCTTC | CSARGSGGYTF
TRBJ1-6 | TRBV20-1 | 14 | TRBD1 | . | TGCAGTGCTCCCGGGACAGGGCTTAATTCACCCCTCCACTTT | CSAPGTGLNSPLHF
TRBJ2-5 | TRBV15 | 16 | . | once | TGTGCCACCAGCAGAGATGGAGGCGGAACGCAAGAGGCCCAGTACTTC | CATSRDGGGTQEAQYF
TRBJ2-1 | TRBV20-1 | 15 | . | . | TGCAGTGCTAGAGCCTGGACGCGCCGGCACAATGAGCAGTTCTTC | CSARAWTRRHNEQFF
TRBJ1-5 | TRBV5-5 | 13 | . | many | TGTGCCAGCAGCCCTTGGGTCAATCAGCCCCAGCATTTT | CASSPWVNQPQHF
TRBJ2-1 | TRBV7-3 | 17 | TRBD2 | . | TGTGCCAGCAGCTTAGCCCCGGGACTAGCCGTATTCAATGAGCAGTTCTTC | CASSLAPGLAVFNEQFF
TRBJ2-7 | TRBV6-6 | 15 | . | many | TGTGCCAGCAGTTACTCGGGTGGGGGCTACTACGAGCAGTACTTC | CASSYSGGGYYEQYF
TRBJ2-7 | TRBV4-3 | 13 | . | many | TGCGCCAGCAGCCAAGGACGGGCATACGAGCAGTACTTC | CASSQGRAYEQYF
TRBJ1-2 | TRBV20-1 | 16 | . | . | TGCAGTGCTGGGGGGAGGAGGGGGGCCTCGATCGAGGGCTACACCTTC | CSAGGRRGASIEGYTF
TRBJ2-7 | TRBV7-3 | 15 | . | many | TGTGCCAGCAGCTTCCGGCCGGGACACACCTACGAGCAGTACTTC | CASSFRPGHTYEQYF
TRBJ2-7 | TRBV7-2 | 15 | . | . | TGTGCCAGCAGCCCCCCGGGACTGAACTTCTACGAGCAGTACTTC | CASSPPGLNFYEQYF
TRBJ2-7 | TRBV2 | 15 | . | . | TGTGCCAGCAGTGAAGAAGGGGCCGTCTCCTACGAGCAGTACTTC | CASSEEGAVSYEQYF
TRBJ1-4 | TRBV4-1 | 15 | . | many | TGCGCCAGCAGCCAGGGGTATCAGACTAATGAAAAACTGTTTTTT | CASSQGYQTNEKLFF
TRBJ1-5 | TRBV7-2 | 16 | . | . | TGTGCCGGCAGCCCCCCGGGCCAGAGGGACAATGAGCCCCAGCATTTT | CAGSPPGQRDNEPQHF
TRBJ1-5 | TRBV6-1 | 16 | . | . | TGTGCCAGCAGTGAAGCCAGCGGGAGAGGAATGGAGACCCAGCATTTT | CASSEASGRGMETQHF
TRBJ2-7 | TRBV7-9 | 15 | TRBD2 | . | TGTGCCAGCAGCCGACGGGGGGGGCTGTCCTACGAGCAGTACTTC | CASSRRGGLSYEQYF
TRBJ2-3 | TRBV29-1 | 13 | . | many | TGCAGCGTTGAATTGGTCAGCACAGATACGCAGTATTTT | CSVELVSTDTQYF
TRBJ1-5 | TRBV7-8 | 15 | . | many | TGTGCCAGCAGCTTAGCGCTGGGATTCAATCAGCCCCAGCATTTT | CASSLALGFNQPQHF
TRBJ1-1 | TRBV7-3 | 16 | . | . | TGCGCCAGCAGCCAAGTCCCGGACCTAGAGGGTGGTGAAGCTTTCTTT | CASSQVPDLEGGEAFF
TRBJ2-5 | TRBV7-9 | 20 | TRBD2 | . | TGTGCCAGCAGCTCTACGGGACTAGCGGGAGGGGTCCGCTACCAAGAGACCCAGTACTTC | CASSSTGLAGGVRYQETQYF
TRBJ2-7 | TRBV16 | 15 | . | . | TGTGCCAGCAGCCAACCGGAATCCTCCTACAATGAGCAGTACTTC | CASSQPESSYNEQYF
TRBJ1-3 | TRBV20-1 | 16 | . | many | TGCAGTGCACCTAACCGGGACGGGAGCTCTGGAAACACCATATATTTT | CSAPNRDGSSGNTIYF
TRBJ1-2 | TRBV12-5 | 15 | TRBD1 | . | TGTGCTAGTGGTTGGCTAAGGACAGGGCAGAATGGCTACACCTTC | CASGWLRTGQNGYTF
TRBJ2-7 | TRBV6-5 | 13 | TRBD2 | few | TGTGCCAGCAGTTACAATAGCGGGAGGGCCCCGTACTTC | CASSYNSGRAPYF
TRBJ2-7 | TRBV7-9 | 18 | . | . | TGTGCCAGCAGCCAAGGGGGGTCGGGCGGAGGGAGAAACTACGAGCAGTACTTC | CASSQGGSGGGRNYEQYF
TRBJ1-2 | TRBV2 | 14 | . | . | TGTGCCAGCAGGAGGGACGCCGGGGACTATGGCTACACCTTC | CASRRDAGDYGYTF
TRBJ2-5 | TRBV12-3/TRBV12-4 | 15 | TRBD2 | many | TGTGCCAGCAGTTTGCGACTAGCGGGATCAGAGACCCAGTACTTC | CASSLRLAGSETQYF
TRBJ1-5 | TRBV2 | 15 | . | many | TGTGCCAGCAGCCACAGGTTAGGCCGGATGGAGCCCCAGCATTTT | CASSHRLGRMEPQHF
TRBJ1-4 | TRBV6-5 | 13 | . | many | TGTGCCAGCAGCGAAGAGGCTAATGAAAAACTGTTTTTT | CASSEEANEKLFF
TRBJ1-2 | TRBV7-8 | 13 | . | . | TGTGCCAGCAGTTTACCCAATATCTATGGCTACACCTTC | CASSLPNIYGYTF
TRBJ1-2 | TRBV29-1 | 12 | . | once | TGCAGCAGTGGCCAAAGGGACTATGGCTACACCTTC | CSSGQRDYGYTF
TRBJ1-4 | TRBV5-5 | 14 | . | many | TGTGCCAGCAGTTTGCAGGTGATTGGGGAAAAACTGTTTTTT | CASSLQVIGEKLFF
TRBJ2-7 | TRBV6-5 | 14 | . | . | TGTGCCAGCAGTTCAGGGGATTTTTTGTACGAGCAGTACTTC | CASSSGDFLYEQYF
TRBJ1-4 | TRBV24-1 | 13 | . | . | TGTGTCACCGTGACAGGCCCTAATGAAAAACTGTTTTTT | CVTVTGPNEKLFF
TRBJ2-5 | TRBV20-1 | 16 | TRBD2 | . | TGCAGTGCTGGGACTAGCGGGAGCAAGTTTCGAGAGACCCAGTACTTC | CSAGTSGSKFRETQYF
TRBJ2-5 | TRBV7-2 | 15 | TRBD2 | many | TGTGCCAGCAGCCCGCGGACTAGCGGCGGGAAGACCCAGTACTTC | CASSPRTSGGKTQYF
TRBJ2-7 | TRBV12-3/TRBV12-4 | 11 | . | many | TGTGCCAGCAGTTTCACATACGAGCAGTACTTC | CASSFTYEQYF
TRBJ1-1 | TRBV7-9 | 14 | . | . | TGTGCCAGCAGCTTATCGGACCTGAACACTGAGGCTTTCTTT | CASSLSDLNTEAFF
TRBJ1-6 | TRBV5-1 | 16 | . | many | TGCGCCAGCAGCTTGAGCGGATCGAGGGGTAATTCACCCCTCCACTTT | CASSLSGSRGNSPLHF
TRBJ2-7 | TRBV7-3 | 14 | TRBD2 | few | TGTGCCAGCCGCTACGGACTAGCGGGAGAGGAGCAGTACTTC | CASRYGLAGEEQYF
TRBJ1-1 | TRBV20-1 | 14 | TRBD1 | . | TGCAGTGCAAGACAGGGACACTTGAACACTGAAGCTTTCTTT | CSARQGHLNTEAFF
TRBJ2-7 | TRBV2 | 12 | . | many | TGTGCCAGCGGAGACGGGTACCGGGAGCAGTACTTC | CASGDGYREQYF
TRBJ2-7 | TRBV5-5 | 14 | TRBD1 | . | TGTGCCAGCAGCTTCCTAGGGGGCCGGGGCGAGCAGTACTTC | CASSFLGGRGEQYF
TRBJ1-2 | TRBV19 | 15 | TRBD1 | . | TGTGCCACCGTACTCGGGACAGGGCCAAACTATGGCTACACCTTC | CATVLGTGPNYGYTF
TRBJ1-1 | TRBV7-9 | 12 | . | . | TGTGCCAGCAGCGCCAGGTGGAATGAGCAGTTCTTT | CASSARWNEQFF